The clone carrying this TCR beta chain was recorded once. Its antigen is still unknown. The entry originates in a study of shared clonotypes between healthy human individuals. Study summary: Per-donor plates numbered three CD4 naive, three CD4 memory, two CD8 naive and one CD8 memory. Study findings and constraints: A generally larger estimated richness was seen in naive subsets than in memory subsets.

Per the germline V gene, CDR1 is MNHEY and CDR2 is SVGAGI. The CDR3 sequence is 13 residues long. Trimming removed 6 bases from V and 1 base from J, with 9 bases in between. CD45RO negativity and positive selection for CCR7 defined naive CD8 cells, a population that excluded terminally differentiated effector memory CD45RA+ cells. Sorted-subset replicate PCR reactions contained 150 to 200 ng DNA, corresponding to about 30,000 T cell genomes. The method was immunoSEQ multiplex PCR; TCRdb's version includes in-frame clones alone and lacks a portion of them. The sample shows fewer than 800,000 clones, roughly 94% of them seen only once.

The chain is built from TRBV6-5 and TRBJ1-1, with D maybe TRBD1 (6 bases). Sequenced material: naive CD8+ T cells sorted from blood. The sequence came from a man in his thirties or forties in good health. CDR3 in amino acids: CASSRGWNTEAFF. CDR3 DNA sequence: TGTGCCAGCAGCAGGGGCTGGAACACTGAAGCTTTCTTT.